This T cell receptor beta chain comes out of a study of blood T cell repertoires in COVID-19. Study-wide background: Sites in the United States, Italy and Spain provided acute and convalescent COVID-19 samples. T cells, B-cell-depleted T cells, or PBMCs supplied cDNA or gDNA.

Enrollment of patients from Seattle took place during active infection, with longitudinal follow-up. Trimming cost V 7 bases and J 4 bases, with 19 bases left between them. The CDR3 contains 16 residues. Germline V lookup: CDR1 KGHDR, CDR2 SFDVKD. Per the study methods: For nucleated cells, counts were estimated from reference gene primer amplification. The table came from immunoSEQ multiplex PCR; TCRdb's copy has only in-frame clones and leaves some out. V and J calls plus clone size are reproduced from that table; the DNA served to infer D and trimming. The repertoire includes 97,000 or so clones, 80% to 95% of them detected once, and approximately 1.9% sits in the top ten.

Material: peripheral blood. The clonotype originates from a woman aged 45-65 years with COVID-19, enrolled during active disease. The rearrangement joins TRBV24-1 to TRBJ2-1; tentative D call: TRBD1 (5 bases). CDR3 sequence: CATSTSPGRDYNEQFF. As DNA, the CDR3 is TGTGCCACCAGCACATCCCCCGGCAGGGATTACAATGAGCAGTTCTTC.